The following is a T cell receptor (beta chain) sequence with its context. This sample stems from a study of cytomegalovirus exposure and HLA in healthy donors. The study ran its PCR with 60 Vbeta and 13 Jbeta primers. Some clones are missing from TCRdb's copy, which holds only in-frame ones; the method was immunoSEQ multiplex PCR. The repertoire holds about 85,000 clones, over 70% seen once, with approximately 31% in the top ten. The CDR3 has 14 amino acids. Germline lookup yields CDR1 SGHTA and CDR2 FQGTGA. Trimming removed 3 bases at V and 1 base at J, with 6 bases between. The source is a man aged 45-65 years in good health and CMV-seropositive. The chain combines TRBV7-3 with TRBJ2-2; D might be TRBD1 (5 bases). Sequencing input: PBMCs. CDR3 region: CASSFDRNTGELFF. The CDR3 DNA sequence: TGTGCCAGCAGCTTCGACAGGAACACCGGGGAGCTGTTTTTT.